The 21 T cell receptor beta chains below come from one sample, sequenced in a study of T-cell memory formation after mild COVID-19. Via MiXCR, TCRdb re-called the 5' RACE reads, giving one row per CDR3 protein. Here the sample spans around 340,000 distinct CDR3 sequences, under 15% being singletons. Sequencing used PBMCs or a T cell subset sorted from them (not recorded which). These receptors originate from a man in his late teens or twenties who had mild COVID-19 (a few samples of this study predate the infection). Cell type and time point are not known.

The V and J genes are TRBV5-1 and TRBJ2-3, with D hard to call. Trimming pared 5 bases from V and 2 bases from J, leaving 9 bases between. The length of the CDR3 is 13 residues. Germline lookup yields CDR1 SGHRS and CDR2 YFSETQ. The CDR3 is CASRVENTDTQYF. As DNA, the CDR3 is TGCGCCAGCAGGGTTGAGAACACAGATACGCAGTATTTT.

The chain carries TRBV6-6 and TRBJ2-7, with D uncertain. Germline V lookup: CDR1 MNHNY, CDR2 SVGAGI (reference sequence). The CDR3 spans 15 residues. Trimming took off 0 bases at V and 3 bases at J, with 12 bases between the two ends. This chain's CDR3 is CASSYSRPQDYEQYF. CDR3 bases: TGTGCCAGCAGTTACTCGAGGCCTCAGGACTACGAGCAGTACTTC.

This clonotype was observed a few times. The chain has TRBV6-1 and TRBJ1-5, with D maybe TRBD1 (6 bases). This CDR3 is built from 14 residues. V dropped 3 bases and J dropped 3 bases, with 9 bases sitting between them. CDR1 and CDR2 from the germline V gene are MNHNS and SASEGT. This chain's CDR3 is CASSDRGLNQPQHF. The CDR3 DNA follows: TGTGCCAGCAGTGATCGGGGGCTCAATCAGCCCCAGCATTTT.

The V call is TRBV28, the J call TRBJ1-6; D is possibly TRBD1 (5 bases). Trimming took off 6 bases at V and 7 bases at J, with 16 bases between the two ends. From germline, CDR1 is MDHEN and CDR2 SYDVKM. The CDR3 is 15 residues long. The CDR3 spells CASSQGLPGNSPLHF. The DNA for the CDR3 is TGTGCCAGCAGCCAGGGACTGCCAGGGAATTCACCCCTCCACTTT. The variable domain in full, completed from reference TRBV28 and TRBJ1-6, reads DVKVTQSSRYLVKRTGEKVFLECVQDMDHENMFWYRQDPGLGLRLIYFSYDVKMKEKGDIPEGYSVSREKKERFSLILESASTNQTSMYLCASSQGLPGNSPLHFGNGTRLTVT.

The rearrangement joins TRBV9 to TRBJ2-7; D is unresolved. The length of the CDR3 is 14 residues. Between the trimmed V and J ends, which lost 0 bases and 4 bases, there was a span of 11 bases. CDR1 is SGDLS, CDR2 YYNGEE, per germline. CDR3 in DNA: TGTGCCAGCAGCGTAGATCGCTACCCATACGAGCAGTACTTC. Translation gives CASSVDRYPYEQYF.

This clonotype appeared a single time. V gene TRBV6-2 or TRBV6-3 combines with J gene TRBJ1-6; TRBD1 matches at 10 bases. Germline V gene data show CDR1 as MNHEY and CDR2 as SVGEGT. V lost 6 bases and J lost 11; bases outside the gene matches: 7. The CDR3 totals 14 residues. The CDR3 coding sequence is TGTGCCAGCAGCCGGGACAGGGGAACGGCACCCCTCCACTTT. Translating it yields CASSRDRGTAPLHF.

This sequence joins TRBV10-3 and TRBJ2-1; D perhaps matches TRBD1 (6 bases). The germline gives CDR1 ENHRY, CDR2 SYGVKD. CDR3 length equals 11 residues. The V gene lost 6 bases and the J gene lost 9 bases, with 9 bases spanning the gap. CDR3 loop: CAIRVGGEQFF. CDR3 bases: TGTGCCATCAGGGTAGGGGGTGAGCAGTTCTTC.

This clonotype was detected a few times. CDR3 DNA: TGCAGTGCTAGAGCCACTGCTGGAGCGGGGGCCCCCTACAATGAGCAGTTCTTC. It yields the protein CSARATAGAGAPYNEQFF. The chain uses TRBV20-1 and TRBJ2-1, with 8 bases matching TRBD2. CDR3 length equals 18 residues. Trimming took 1 base from V and 2 from J; bases not matched to a gene: 13. The germline CDR1 and CDR2 sequences are DFQATT and SNEGSKA (reference sequence).

The rearrangement uses TRBV18 and TRBJ1-1; D may be TRBD1 (5 bases). Germline V gives CDR1 KGHSH, CDR2 LQKENI. Trimming cost V 5 bases and J 4 bases, with 14 bases left between them. The CDR3 extends over 14 amino acids. CDR3 nucleotide sequence: TGTGCCAGCTCATACGGGACCGACCGCACTGAAGCTTTCTTT. Translating it yields CASSYGTDRTEAFF.

The sample holds many counts of this clonotype. The rearrangement uses TRBV4-2 and TRBJ1-5; D gene ambiguous. Germline values: CDR1 LGHNA, CDR2 YNFKEQ. The CDR3 consists of 18 residues. Trimming shortened V by 1 base and J by 2 bases, and 18 bases separated the two germline ends. This CDR3 is CASSQVSRGVTGNQPQHF. DNA for the CDR3: TGTGCCAGCAGCCAAGTGAGTAGAGGCGTTACAGGCAATCAGCCCCAGCATTTT.

This clonotype was recorded a few times. The chain carries TRBV12-3 or TRBV12-4 and TRBJ1-1; TRBD1 might be the D (6 bases). The CDR3 totals 14 residues. V dropped 3 bases and J dropped 4 bases, with 12 bases sitting between them. For the CDR3, the DNA is TGTGCCAGCAGTTTTGTTGCAGGGGCCACTGAAGCTTTCTTT. Its translation: CASSFVAGATEAFF.

V and J are TRBV7-9 and TRBJ2-1; D might be TRBD1 (5 bases). The CDR3 sequence is 17 residues long. V gave up 5 bases and J gave up 0 bases, with 17 bases separating them. Germline V gene data show CDR1 as SEHNR and CDR2 as FQNEAQ (reference sequence). CDR3 protein: CASSPRQIGASYNEQFF. CDR3 sequence (DNA): TGTGCCAGCAGCCCAAGGCAGATTGGGGCCTCCTACAATGAGCAGTTCTTC.

The gene calls are TRBV7-2 and TRBJ2-2; 8 bases align to TRBD1. This CDR3 has 14 residues. Germline V gives CDR1 SGHTA, CDR2 FQGNSA. Trimming took 5 bases from V and 3 from J; bases not matched to a gene: 2. The CDR3 is CASSVQGDTGELFF. The CDR3 DNA is TGTGCCAGCAGCGTACAGGGGGACACCGGGGAGCTGTTTTTT.

V usage is TRBV4-1 and J usage is TRBJ1-6; weak D call: TRBD1 (5 bases). The CDR3 runs to 17 residues. V was pared by 4 bases and J by 10 bases, with 23 bases between. Per germline, CDR1 MGHRA and CDR2 YSYEKL. CDR3 sequence: CASSPKGRDRVRSPLHF. The CDR3 bases are TGCGCCAGCAGCCCAAAAGGCCGGGACCGGGTACGGTCACCCCTCCACTTT.

This rearrangement joins TRBV5-1 to TRBJ2-2, with D possibly being TRBD1 (5 bases). The CDR3 sequence is 14 residues long. V lost 2 bases to trimming and J lost 5 bases, with 10 bases between them. Germline-derived CDR1 and CDR2 are SGHRS and YFSETQ. The CDR3 DNA reads TGCGCCAGCAGCTTCGACGCAGGGACCGGGGAGCTGTTTTTT. It yields the protein CASSFDAGTGELFF.

The V call is TRBV4-1, the J call TRBJ1-1, with D maybe TRBD1 (6 bases). Germline lookup yields CDR1 MGHRA and CDR2 YSYEKL. V lost 1 base, J lost 2 bases, and 11 bases lay in between. The CDR3 contains 15 residues. CDR3 region: CASSQVTGFNTEAFF. The CDR3 DNA follows: TGCGCCAGCAGCCAAGTTACAGGGTTTAACACTGAAGCTTTCTTT.

This clonotype was detected only a few times. The V and J genes are TRBV7-2 and TRBJ2-1; perhaps TRBD1 as D (6 bases). The CDR3 runs 14 residues. V gave up 3 bases and J gave up 8 bases, with 14 bases separating them. Germline CDR1 reads SGHTA; CDR2 reads FQGNSA. The CDR3: CASSLRTVVDEQFF. CDR3 bases: TGTGCCAGCAGCTTGCGGACAGTCGTCGATGAGCAGTTCTTC.

This clonotype was detected many times. CDR3 sequence (DNA): TGCGCCAGCAGTGAGGGGGGCCGATCTTACAATGAGCAGTTCTTC. Protein sequence: CASSEGGRSYNEQFF. The chain has TRBV10-1 and TRBJ2-1, with a tentative D call TRBD1 (6 bases). The germline gives CDR1 WNHNN, CDR2 SYGVQD (reference sequence). Trimming removed 2 bases from V and 4 bases from J, with 12 bases in between. This CDR3 has 15 residues.

This clonotype was found a few times. This chain joins TRBV11-2 and TRBJ2-1; D is undetermined. The CDR3 extends over 15 amino acids. With 1 base removed from V and 6 bases from J, the gap between germline ends came to 13 bases. Germline CDR1 SGHAT, CDR2 FQNNGV. The CDR3 DNA sequence: TGTGCCAGCAGCTTAGGCGGACGGCTCAGCAATGAGCAGTTCTTC. It yields the protein CASSLGGRLSNEQFF.

The chain uses TRBV7-8 and TRBJ1-1, with D hard to call. V was cut by 4 bases and J by 4 bases, with 16 bases left in between. Germline-derived CDR1 and CDR2 are SGHVS and FQNEAQ. The CDR3 extends over 15 amino acids. CDR3 nucleotides: TGTGCCAGCAGCTCACTCGGTTCCCCGGCCACTGAAGCTTTCTTT. This gives the protein CASSSLGSPATEAFF.

CDR3 DNA sequence: TGTGCCACCAGCAGAGATAGGGGCCCATCCTACGAGCAGTACTTC. It specifies CATSRDRGPSYEQYF. This chain links TRBV15 with TRBJ2-7, with D maybe TRBD1 (5 bases). This CDR3 has 15 amino acids. V was pared by 0 bases and J by 1 base, with 10 bases between. The germline V gene has CDR1 LNHNV and CDR2 YYDKDF (reference sequence).